These 27 T cell receptor beta chains were sequenced from one sample in a study of CXCR3-negative and CXCR3-positive naive CD8 T cells. 5' RACE that incorporated UMI labels was used to prepare the TRB cDNA libraries. TCRdb reanalyzed the 5' RACE reads, giving one entry per CDR3 protein sequence and no DNA. The data show about 82,000 distinct CDR3 sequences, and the top ten clones hold roughly 0.99%. Material: naive CXCR3- CD8+ T cells from blood. Subset of the sample: CD45RO-CCR7+CD27+CD95- naive CD8+ T cells lacking CXCR3 (TNR3-). These receptors were taken from a human donor in good health. Some clones in this sample may be carry-over from other donors' samples.

The chain employs TRBV29-1 and TRBJ2-6; TCRdb gives TRBD1 as the D gene, but with no DNA this cannot be confirmed. This CDR3 contains 15 residues. Germline V gives CDR1 SQVTM, CDR2 ANQGSEA. The chain's CDR3 is CSVVTGVGGANVLTF.

The chain couples TRBV29-1 to TRBJ1-2; TCRdb reports TRBD1, a call that lacks DNA to check it against. Per germline, CDR1 SQVTM and CDR2 ANQGSEA. The CDR3 is made up of 12 amino acids. This chain's CDR3 is CSVVGGDYGYTF.

CDR3 residues: CAIRDLADEQFF. This sequence joins TRBV10-3 and TRBJ2-1; checking the TCRdb D call of TRBD2 is not possible without DNA. The CDR3 totals 12 residues. In germline, CDR1 is ENHRY, CDR2 SYGVKD.

This chain links TRBV7-8 with TRBJ2-1; the TRBD2 assignment by TCRdb is unverifiable without DNA. Per the germline V gene, CDR1 is SGHVS and CDR2 is FQNEAQ. There are 15 residues in the CDR3. The CDR3 reads CASSTVAGRGDEQFF.

This chain links TRBV7-2 with TRBJ2-1; TCRdb picks TRBD1, but there is no DNA to check that call. Germline CDR1 SGHTA, CDR2 FQGNSA. CDR3 size: 15 residues. Here the CDR3 reads CASPFQGQYYNEQFF.

The chain links TRBV28 to TRBJ2-5; TCRdb proposes TRBD1, but this gene call is untestable without DNA. There are 15 residues in the CDR3. The germline CDR1 and CDR2 sequences are MDHEN and SYDVKM. The CDR3 is CASSLWVGEQETQYF.

The chain is built from TRBV12-3 or TRBV12-4 and TRBJ1-1; TCRdb's D gene call, TRBD1, goes unchecked for lack of DNA. CDR3 size: 14 residues. The CDR3 sequence is CASSALGGNTEALF.

This sequence joins TRBV23-1 and TRBJ2-2; TCRdb's assignment of TRBD1 cannot be checked, as there is no DNA. TRBV23-1 is marked as an open reading frame, function uncertain. The CDR3 loop spans 19 amino acids. CDR3: CASSHPGQGAVFDTGELFF.

The CDR3 sequence: CASSHLRDPKGMETQYF. The chain links TRBV12-3 or TRBV12-4 to TRBJ2-5. The CDR3 runs to 17 residues.

The chain links TRBV12-5 to TRBJ2-1; no DNA is available, so the TRBD1 call from TCRdb remains unchecked. The CDR3 sequence is 13 residues long. The germline V gene encodes CDR1 LGHNT and CDR2 FRNRAP. The CDR3 spells CASGLVSVPGQFF.

The genes are TRBV7-9 and TRBJ1-2; TCRdb names TRBD1, which stays unverified in the absence of DNA. The CDR3 has 17 residues. From germline, CDR1 is SEHNR and CDR2 FQNEAQ (reference sequence). The CDR3 loop reads CASSASNRGLTNYGYTF.

CDR3: CASSYTGGGDYEQYF. J is TRBJ2-7 and V is TRBV28; no DNA is available, so the TRBD1 call from TCRdb remains unchecked. The germline gives CDR1 MDHEN, CDR2 SYDVKM. The CDR3 has 15 residues.

The chain has TRBV29-1 and TRBJ2-7. The germline CDR1 and CDR2 sequences are SQVTM and ANQGSEA. The CDR3 spans 12 residues. CDR3 residues: CSVEDRSYEQYF.

Here the CDR3 reads CASSYRFSEQETQYF. The V gene is TRBV14, the J gene TRBJ2-5; the D gene TCRdb calls, TRBD2, cannot be checked with no DNA. The germline CDR1 and CDR2 sequences are SGHDN and FVKESK. CDR3 size: 15 residues. The whole variable domain, filled in from reference TRBV14 and TRBJ2-5, reads EAGVTQFPSHSVIEKGQTVTLRCDPISGHDNLYWYRRVMGKEIKFLLHFVKESKQDESGMPNNRFLAERTGGTYSTLKVQPAELEDSGVYFCASSYRFSEQETQYFGPGTRLLVL.

J is TRBJ2-3 and V is TRBV28; TCRdb's D gene call, TRBD1, goes unchecked for lack of DNA. The CDR3 extends over 16 amino acids. Germline loops: CDR1 MDHEN, CDR2 SYDVKM. CDR3 in amino acids: CASTLSGDTSTDTQYF.

The CDR3 here is CASSLGPQSSYNEQFF. The chain links TRBV5-1 to TRBJ2-1. There are 16 residues in the CDR3. Germline V gives CDR1 SGHRS, CDR2 YFSETQ.

This chain links TRBV20-1 with TRBJ2-1; TCRdb indicates TRBD2, and absent DNA this call remains unverified. The germline CDR1 and CDR2 sequences are DFQATT and SNEGSKA (reference sequence). The CDR3 contains 16 residues. The CDR3: CSASASGGESYNEQFF.

J is TRBJ1-1 and V is TRBV30; checking the TCRdb D call of TRBD1 is not possible without DNA. The germline V gene encodes CDR1 GTSNPN and CDR2 SVGIG (reference sequence). The CDR3 is made up of 14 amino acids. Here the CDR3 reads CAWDHGTGRTEAFF.

The V gene is TRBV6-5, the J gene TRBJ2-3; as DNA is missing, the TRBD2 call by TCRdb cannot be tested. The CDR3 length is 14 residues. CDR1 is MNHEY, CDR2 SVGAGI, per germline. The CDR3 protein is CASSYEGHADTQYF.

The chain couples TRBV29-1 to TRBJ2-1; TCRdb lists TRBD1, though no DNA is available to test this call. Germline CDR1 is SQVTM and CDR2 is ANQGSEA. The CDR3 is made up of 15 amino acids. The CDR3 reads CSVVFRDRSYNEQFF.

This rearrangement joins TRBV11-2 to TRBJ2-3. Germline assignment: CDR1 SGHAT and CDR2 FQNNGV. The CDR3 sequence is 16 residues long. The CDR3 sequence: CASSLDLLAGTDTQYF.

The rearrangement joins TRBV29-1 to TRBJ1-1; TCRdb picks TRBD1, but there is no DNA to check that call. The CDR3 runs 13 residues. Per germline, CDR1 SQVTM and CDR2 ANQGSEA. The CDR3 loop is CSVSGPESTEAFF.

The chain recombines TRBV12-3 or TRBV12-4 with TRBJ2-3. The CDR3 runs to 13 residues. The CDR3 loop is CASSLPAGDTQYF.

The chain is built from TRBV29-1 and TRBJ2-7; TCRdb reports TRBD2, a call that lacks DNA to check it against. Germline V CDR1 and CDR2: SQVTM, ANQGSEA. This CDR3 is 14 amino acids long. The CDR3 region is CSVAGGSLSYEQYF.

This rearrangement joins TRBV6-5 to TRBJ2-7. The CDR3 runs 14 residues. The germline V gene has CDR1 MNHEY and CDR2 SVGAGI. The CDR3 protein is CASSPFSASYEQYF.

V and J are TRBV6-6 and TRBJ1-1; without DNA, the TCRdb call of TRBD1 cannot be checked. The CDR3 totals 14 residues. Per the germline V gene, CDR1 is MNHNY and CDR2 is SVGAGI (reference sequence). The CDR3 here is CASSAPGGYAEAFF.

This chain connects TRBV15 to TRBJ2-1; TCRdb's D call of TRBD1 is untestable without DNA. Germline V gene sequence: CDR1 LNHNV, CDR2 YYDKDF (reference sequence). This CDR3 region has 15 residues. The CDR3: CATSSDDREYNEQFF.